Listed below are T cell receptor beta chains from one sample, sequenced in a study of a mutant IDH1 vaccine in newly diagnosed glioma. Assay: immunoSEQ multiplex PCR; the TCRdb copy retains only in-frame clones and omits some. The table has approximately 44,000 clones, around 85% seen once; the top ten hold 2% to 3%. No antigens are known for them. Source: PBMCs, taken from a glioma patient whose treatment included an IDH1 peptide vaccine. All receptors derive from a woman between 18 and 29 years old with glioma. Some clones in this sample may be carry-over from other donors' samples. Each CDR3 is given with its conserved first and last residue. D genes are given only for firm matches. Clone size is given for some rows only: seen once, a few or many times, or a class if the clone is expanded.

>TRBV10-3|-|TRBJ1-1|-
TGTGCCATCAGGGGGTCGTGGGGCCGTCGGGACACTGAAGCTTTCTTT
CAIRGSWGRRDTEAFF
>TRBV9|-|TRBJ1-3|-
TGTGCCAGCAGCGTAGAAGGGTTTGGAAACACCATATATTTT
CASSVEGFGNTIYF
>TRBV5-1|-|TRBJ2-7|-
TGCGCCAGCAGCTCCGGACCTAACGAGCAGTACTTC
CASSSGPNEQYF
>TRBV18|TRBD2|TRBJ2-7|-
TGTGCCAGCTCACCAAGCACTAGCGGGGCCTACGAGCAGTACTTC
CASSPSTSGAYEQYF
>TRBV19|TRBD1|TRBJ1-6|-
TGTGCCACCAGGGCCGACAGGGGCTATAATTCACCCCTCCACTTT
CATRADRGYNSPLHF
>TRBV12-5|TRBD1|TRBJ1-5|-
TGTGCTAGTCGCCTTGAGACAGGGGTGTTAGGTAATCAGCCCCAGCATTTT
CASRLETGVLGNQPQHF
>TRBV2|-|TRBJ1-1|-
TGTGCCAGCAGGGCCCGGGGAGGGGAAGCTTTCTTT
CASRARGGEAFF
>TRBV30|TRBD1|TRBJ1-6|-
TGTGCCTGGAGACGACAGGGAGATAATTCACCCCTCCACTTT
CAWRRQGDNSPLHF
>TRBV7-9|-|TRBJ2-7|-
TGTGCCAGCAGCTTAGAAGGCAGGCCCACTTCCTACGAGCAGTACTTC
CASSLEGRPTSYEQYF
>TRBV19|-|TRBJ1-1|-
TGTGCCAGTAGTATAAAGGGGGAGAACACTGAAGCTTTCTTT
CASSIKGENTEAFF
>TRBV5-6|TRBD1|TRBJ1-4|few
TGTGCCAGCAGCTGGCGACAGGGGGGGAGTGAAAAACTGTTTTTT
CASSWRQGGSEKLFF
>TRBV6-5|TRBD1|TRBJ2-3|-
TGTGCCAGCAATAGGGGGCTAGCTAGCACAGATACGCAGTATTTT
CASNRGLASTDTQYF
>TRBV6-4|-|TRBJ2-2|-
TGTGCCAGCAGTGACTCCCGTCAACCTGGGGCCGGGGAGCTGTTTTTT
CASSDSRQPGAGELFF
>TRBV29-1|TRBD2|TRBJ2-7|-
TGCAGCGTTGAGGGGACTAGCGGGGGCCCTTCCTACGAGCAGTACTTC
CSVEGTSGGPSYEQYF
>TRBV30|-|TRBJ2-3|-
TGTGCCTCTCACCAAGTCACAGATACGCAGTATTTT
CASHQVTDTQYF
>TRBV6-6|TRBD1|TRBJ1-2|-
TGTGCCGGTAGGACAGGGGATCTCTATGGCTACACCTTC
CAGRTGDLYGYTF
>TRBV6-5|TRBD2|TRBJ2-2|few
TGTGCCAGCAGCCCCGGGAGGGACAACACCGGGGAGCTGTTTTTT
CASSPGRDNTGELFF
>TRBV5-1|-|TRBJ2-3|-
TGCGCCAGCAGCTTGGGTCACGGGGGCACAGATACGCAGTATTTT
CASSLGHGGTDTQYF
>TRBV28|-|TRBJ1-4|-
TGTGCCAGCAGTTTGGGGGGGCAGGCTGAAAAACTGTTTTTT
CASSLGGQAEKLFF
>TRBV7-9|TRBD1|TRBJ2-1|-
TGTGCCAGCAGCCCGGGACAGGGTTCCTACAATGAGCAGTTCTTC
CASSPGQGSYNEQFF
>TRBV11-3|TRBD2|TRBJ2-7|-
TGTGCCAGCAGCTCTCCATTCCCGGGACTAGCGGAACCCGACGAGCAGTACTTC
CASSSPFPGLAEPDEQYF
>TRBV6-1|TRBD1|TRBJ1-5|few
TGTGCCAGCAGACTGGGACAGGGGGTGGGTCAGCCCCAGCATTTT
CASRLGQGVGQPQHF
>TRBV20-1|-|TRBJ2-7|-
TGCAGTGCCCCGGGAGTTGGGGAGCAGTACTTC
CSAPGVGEQYF
>TRBV29-1|-|TRBJ2-7|-
TGCAGCGTTGAAGGGGTGGGCGGCGACGGAGAGCAGTACTTC
CSVEGVGGDGEQYF
>TRBV9|-|TRBJ1-3|-
TGTGCCAGCAGCCCCGCAGGGTCTGGAAACACCATATATTTT
CASSPAGSGNTIYF
>TRBV7-7|-|TRBJ1-4|-
TGTGCCAGCAGCCCCGGGGGTGGTGAAAAACTGTTTTTT
CASSPGGGEKLFF
>TRBV2|TRBD2|TRBJ2-3|-
TGTGCCAGCAGTCACCTTCTAGCGGGAGGGGAAGATACGCAGTATTTT
CASSHLLAGGEDTQYF
>TRBV19|TRBD1|TRBJ2-7|-
TGTGCCAGTAGCGCCGGGACAGGGCCCTACGAGCAGTACTTC
CASSAGTGPYEQYF
>TRBV7-5|-|TRBJ1-5|-
TGTGCCAGAAGCTTCGACAGGGGAGGCAATCAGCCCCAGCATTTT
CARSFDRGGNQPQHF
>TRBV30|TRBD2|TRBJ2-1|-
TGTGCCTGGAGTGACCTAGCGGGAAACTACAATGAGCAGTTCTTC
CAWSDLAGNYNEQFF
>TRBV6-1|-|TRBJ1-5|few
TGTGCCAGCAGTGTTGCGATTAGCAATCAGCCCCAGCATTTT
CASSVAISNQPQHF
>TRBV5-6|TRBD2|TRBJ2-3|-
TGTGCCAGCAGCGGGACCGGGACTAGCAGTCCAGATACGCAGTATTTT
CASSGTGTSSPDTQYF
>TRBV5-6|TRBD1|TRBJ1-1|-
TGTGCCAGCAGCCGGACAGGACCGAACACTGAAGCTTTCTTT
CASSRTGPNTEAFF
>TRBV5-6|TRBD2|TRBJ2-5|once
TGTGCCAGCAGCGGGACCCTAGCGGGGGGGCAAGAGACCCAGTACTTC
CASSGTLAGGQETQYF
>TRBV5-4|TRBD1|TRBJ1-2|-
TGTGCCAGCAGCCCCAACCGGGACAGCATCTATGGCTACACCTTC
CASSPNRDSIYGYTF
>TRBV7-2|-|TRBJ2-1|-
TGTGCCAGCAGCTTAGGAGGGACTCCGGGGGAGTTCTTC
CASSLGGTPGEFF
>TRBV25-1|TRBD1|TRBJ2-3|-
TGTGCCAGCAGCTGGACAGGGTCAGATACGCAGTATTTT
CASSWTGSDTQYF
>TRBV27|TRBD2|TRBJ2-1|-
TGTGCCAGCAGTTTACCCCCTACTAGCGCGGCCTACAATGAGCAGTTCTTC
CASSLPPTSAAYNEQFF
>TRBV4-2|TRBD2|TRBJ2-1|-
TGTGCCAGCAGCCAAGAGGAGTGGGGGGGCTCCTACAATGAGCAGTTCTTC
CASSQEEWGGSYNEQFF
>TRBV4-2|TRBD2|TRBJ2-1|once
TGTGCCAGCAGCCAAGATCCCTTACTAGCGGGGGGGCGGAATGAGCAGTTCTTC
CASSQDPLLAGGRNEQFF
>TRBV12-5|TRBD2|TRBJ2-5|-
TGTGCTAGTGGTCCTAGCGGGGGGACAAACCAAGAGACCCAGTACTTC
CASGPSGGTNQETQYF
>TRBV5-4|TRBD2|TRBJ2-3|-
TGTGCCAGCAGCCCAGGGACTAGCGGCACAGATACGCAGTATTTT
CASSPGTSGTDTQYF
>TRBV7-9|TRBD2|TRBJ2-3|once
TGTGCCAGCAGCTTAGCGAGAGCGGGAGGGCTTACAGATACGCAGTATTTT
CASSLARAGGLTDTQYF
>TRBV4-3|-|TRBJ1-4|-
TGCGCCAGCAGCCAAGAACCCCCCGGGACCCCCGAGGAACTGTTTTTT
CASSQEPPGTPEELFF